These T cell receptor beta chains were read from a single sample in a study of identical twins. MiXCR, applied by TCRdb to the 5' RACE reads, yields one record per CDR3 protein. The sample yields just under 550,000 distinct CDR3 sequences, roughly 15% seen once. These data also featured in a second study, about yellow fever vaccine responses in identical twins.

Sequencing used CD4+ T cells sorted from blood. The receptors were sampled from a woman under 30 in good health. CDR3s include the opening cysteine and the closing phenylalanine or tryptophan. D genes are given only for firm matches. The listing skips clone size in some rows; elsewhere it reads once, few, many or a size class.

v_gene	j_gene	abundance	d_gene	CDR3nt	CDR3aa
TRBV6-1	TRBJ2-3	NA	TRBD2	TGTGCCAGCAGTGGCCGACTAGCGGGAACAGCGGATACGCAGTATTTT	CASSGRLAGTADTQYF
TRBV9	TRBJ2-5	NA	NA	TGTGCCAGCAGCGGAAGACAAGGGGATGAGACCCAGTACTTC	CASSGRQGDETQYF
TRBV20-1	TRBJ1-2	few	TRBD1	TGCAGTGCTAGCTCAACAGGGGGGTCGGTTGGTGGCTACACCTTC	CSASSTGGSVGGYTF
TRBV29-1	TRBJ2-3	few	NA	TGCAGCGTTGCGCCTCCCACAGATACGCAGTATTTT	CSVAPPTDTQYF
TRBV11-1	TRBJ1-6	NA	TRBD1	TGTGCCAGCAGCTTAATTGGGACAGGGAAGAAGGATAATTCACCCCTCCACTTT	CASSLIGTGKKDNSPLHF
TRBV29-1	TRBJ1-1	many	TRBD1	TGCAGCGTGACTTCACAGGGGACGATGAACACTGAAGCTTTCTTT	CSVTSQGTMNTEAFF
TRBV10-3	TRBJ2-1	NA	TRBD2	TGTGCCATCACAGCGGGAGAATTCGATGAGCAGTTCTTC	CAITAGEFDEQFF
TRBV7-9	TRBJ2-1	NA	TRBD2	TGTGCCAGCAGCCAACCGGGACTAGCGGGAGTTAGTGAGCAGTTCTTC	CASSQPGLAGVSEQFF
TRBV28	TRBJ2-1	NA	TRBD2	TGTGCCAGCAGTTTAGGGGGGGAACCCGAGCAGTTCTTC	CASSLGGEPEQFF
TRBV20-1	TRBJ2-7	few	TRBD1	TGCAGTGCCAAAAGAGGGACAGGGGGGTCTTACGAGCAGTACTTC	CSAKRGTGGSYEQYF
TRBV7-2	TRBJ1-1	few	NA	TGTGCCAGCAGCTTTGGACCAACGAACACTGAAGCTTTCTTT	CASSFGPTNTEAFF
TRBV25-1	TRBJ1-4	few	NA	TGTGCCAGCAGTGAAGGCCCGCGGACGGAAAAACTGTTTTTT	CASSEGPRTEKLFF
TRBV3-1	TRBJ2-2	few	NA	TGTGCCAGCAGCCACTACACCGGGGAGCTGTTTTTT	CASSHYTGELFF